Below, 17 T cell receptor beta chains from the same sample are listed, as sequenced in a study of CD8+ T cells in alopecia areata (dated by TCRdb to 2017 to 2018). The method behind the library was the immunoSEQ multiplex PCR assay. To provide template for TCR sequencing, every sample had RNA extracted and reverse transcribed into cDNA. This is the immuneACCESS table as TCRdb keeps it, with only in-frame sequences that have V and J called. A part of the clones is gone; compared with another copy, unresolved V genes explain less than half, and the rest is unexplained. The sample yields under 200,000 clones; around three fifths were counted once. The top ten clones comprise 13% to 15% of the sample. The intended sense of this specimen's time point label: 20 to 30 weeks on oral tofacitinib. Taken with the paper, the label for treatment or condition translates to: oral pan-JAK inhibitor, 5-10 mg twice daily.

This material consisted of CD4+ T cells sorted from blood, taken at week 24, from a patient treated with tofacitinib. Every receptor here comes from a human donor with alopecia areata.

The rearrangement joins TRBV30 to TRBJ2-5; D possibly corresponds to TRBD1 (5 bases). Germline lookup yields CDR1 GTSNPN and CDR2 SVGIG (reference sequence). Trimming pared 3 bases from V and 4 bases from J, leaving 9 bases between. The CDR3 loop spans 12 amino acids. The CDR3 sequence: CAWSQGSETQYF. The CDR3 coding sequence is TGTGCCTGGAGCCAGGGTTCAGAGACCCAGTACTTC. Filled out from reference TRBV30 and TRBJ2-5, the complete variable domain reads SQTIHQWPATLVQPVGSPLSLECTVEGTSNPNLYWYRQAAGRGLQLLFYSVGIGQISSEVPQNLSASRPQDRQFILSSKKLLLSDSGFYLCAWSQGSETQYFGPGTRLLVL.

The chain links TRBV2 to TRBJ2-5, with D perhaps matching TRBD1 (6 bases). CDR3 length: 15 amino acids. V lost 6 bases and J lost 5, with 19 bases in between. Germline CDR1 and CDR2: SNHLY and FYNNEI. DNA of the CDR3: TGTGCCAGCAGCCTCGGACAGCCCAGCAGGGAGACCCAGTACTTC. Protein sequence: CASSLGQPSRETQYF.

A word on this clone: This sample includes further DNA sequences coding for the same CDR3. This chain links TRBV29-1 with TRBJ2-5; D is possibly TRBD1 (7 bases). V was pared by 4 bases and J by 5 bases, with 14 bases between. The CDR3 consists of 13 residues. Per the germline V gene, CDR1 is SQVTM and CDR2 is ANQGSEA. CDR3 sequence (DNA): TGCAGCGTTGGAGGAGGGGGCGGGGAGACCCAGTACTTC. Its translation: CSVGGGGGETQYF.

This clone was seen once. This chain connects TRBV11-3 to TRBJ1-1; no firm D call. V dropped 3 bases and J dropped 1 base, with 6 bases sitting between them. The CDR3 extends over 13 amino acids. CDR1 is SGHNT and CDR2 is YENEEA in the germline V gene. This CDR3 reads CASSLDGNTEAFF. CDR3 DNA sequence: TGTGCCAGCAGCTTGGACGGGAACACTGAAGCTTTCTTT.

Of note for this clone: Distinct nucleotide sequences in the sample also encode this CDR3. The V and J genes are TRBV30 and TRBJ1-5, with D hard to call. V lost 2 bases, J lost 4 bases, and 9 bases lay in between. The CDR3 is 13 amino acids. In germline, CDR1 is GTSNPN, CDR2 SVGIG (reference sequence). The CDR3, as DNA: TGTGCCTGGAGTTTGACGGGGAATCAGCCCCAGCATTTT. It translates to CAWSLTGNQPQHF.

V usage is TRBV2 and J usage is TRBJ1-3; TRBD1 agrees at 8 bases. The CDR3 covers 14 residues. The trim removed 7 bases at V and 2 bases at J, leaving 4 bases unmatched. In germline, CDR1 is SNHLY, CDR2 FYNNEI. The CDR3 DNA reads TGTGCCAGCACCGCGACAGGGGCTGGAAACACCATATATTTT. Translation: CASTATGAGNTIYF. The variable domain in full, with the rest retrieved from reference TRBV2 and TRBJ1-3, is EPEVTQTPSHQVTQMGQEVILRCVPISNHLYFYWYRQILGQKVEFLVSFYNNEISEKSEIFDDQFSVERPDGSNFTLKIRSTKLEDSAMYFCASTATGAGNTIYFGEGSWLTVV.

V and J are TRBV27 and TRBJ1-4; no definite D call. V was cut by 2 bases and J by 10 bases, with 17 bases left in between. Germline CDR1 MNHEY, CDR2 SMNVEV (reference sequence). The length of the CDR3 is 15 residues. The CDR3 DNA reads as TGTGCCAGCAGTTTAAATGAATTACCTGCGGCAAAACTGTTTTTT. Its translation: CASSLNELPAAKLFF.

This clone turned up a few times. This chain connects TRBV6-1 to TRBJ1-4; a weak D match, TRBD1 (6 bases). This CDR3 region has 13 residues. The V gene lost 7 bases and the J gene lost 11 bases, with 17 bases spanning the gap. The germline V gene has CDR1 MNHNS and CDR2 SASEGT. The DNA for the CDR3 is TGTGCCAGCACCTCCCGTGGGGGGGCGAAACTGTTTTTT. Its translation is CASTSRGGAKLFF.

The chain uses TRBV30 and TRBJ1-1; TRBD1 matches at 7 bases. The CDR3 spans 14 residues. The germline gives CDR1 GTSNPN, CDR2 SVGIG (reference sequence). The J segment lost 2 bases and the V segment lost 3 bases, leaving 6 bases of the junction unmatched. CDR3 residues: CAWRSRDRNTEAFF. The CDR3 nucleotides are TGTGCCTGGAGGAGCCGGGACAGAAACACTGAAGCTTTCTTT.

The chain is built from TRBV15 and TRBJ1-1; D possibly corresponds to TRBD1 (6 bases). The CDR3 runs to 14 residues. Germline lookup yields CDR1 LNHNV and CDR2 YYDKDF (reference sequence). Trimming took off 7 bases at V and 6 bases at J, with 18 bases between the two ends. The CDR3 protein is CATKSPGGRAEAFF. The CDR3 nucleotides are TGTGCCACCAAATCACCGGGGGGCAGGGCTGAAGCTTTCTTT.

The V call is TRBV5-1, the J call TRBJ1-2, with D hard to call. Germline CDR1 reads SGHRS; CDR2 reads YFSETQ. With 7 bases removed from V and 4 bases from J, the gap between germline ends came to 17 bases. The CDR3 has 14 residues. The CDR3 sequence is CASGRDGNSYGYTF. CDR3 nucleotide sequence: TGCGCCAGCGGCAGAGACGGGAACAGCTATGGCTACACCTTC.

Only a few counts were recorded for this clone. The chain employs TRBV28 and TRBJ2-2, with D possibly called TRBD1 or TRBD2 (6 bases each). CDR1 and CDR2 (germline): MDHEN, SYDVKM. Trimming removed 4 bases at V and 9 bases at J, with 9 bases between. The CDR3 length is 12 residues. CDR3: CASSSGGRELFF. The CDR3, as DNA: TGTGCCAGCAGTTCCGGGGGCAGGGAGCTGTTTTTT.

The CDR3 loop is CASSTQGGGITDTQYF. The CDR3 DNA follows: TGTGCCAGCAGCACACAGGGCGGGGGCATAACAGATACGCAGTATTTT. The chain is built from TRBV7-6 and TRBJ2-3; tentatively, D is TRBD2 (7 bases). Trimming pared 5 bases from V and 3 bases from J, leaving 18 bases between. This CDR3 comprises 16 residues. Germline V gene lookup returns CDR1 SGHVS and CDR2 FNYEAQ.

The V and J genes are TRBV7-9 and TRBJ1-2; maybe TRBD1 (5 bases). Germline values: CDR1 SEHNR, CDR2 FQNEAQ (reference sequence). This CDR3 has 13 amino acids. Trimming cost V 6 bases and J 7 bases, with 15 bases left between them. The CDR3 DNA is TGTGCCAGCAGTCAGGCCAGGGTGGGTGGCTACACCTTC. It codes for CASSQARVGGYTF.

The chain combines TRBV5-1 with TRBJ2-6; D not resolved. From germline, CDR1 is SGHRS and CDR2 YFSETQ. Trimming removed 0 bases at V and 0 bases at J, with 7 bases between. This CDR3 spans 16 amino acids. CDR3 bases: TGCGCCAGCAGCTTGGGAGGAAACTCTGGGGCCAACGTCCTGACTTTC. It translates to CASSLGGNSGANVLTF.

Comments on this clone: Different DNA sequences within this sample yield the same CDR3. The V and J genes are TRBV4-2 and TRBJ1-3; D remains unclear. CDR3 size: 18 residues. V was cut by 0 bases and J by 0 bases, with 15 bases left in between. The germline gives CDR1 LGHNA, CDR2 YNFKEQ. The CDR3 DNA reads TGTGCCAGCAGCCAAGATCCCGGACGGCGAGACTCTGGAAACACCATATATTTT. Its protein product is CASSQDPGRRDSGNTIYF.

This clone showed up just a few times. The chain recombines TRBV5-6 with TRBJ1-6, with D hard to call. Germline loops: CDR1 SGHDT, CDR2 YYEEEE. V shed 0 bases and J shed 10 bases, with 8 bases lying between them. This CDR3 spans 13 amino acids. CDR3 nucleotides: TGTGCCAGCAGCTTGGCGAGCAGATCACCCCTCCACTTT. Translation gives CASSLASRSPLHF.